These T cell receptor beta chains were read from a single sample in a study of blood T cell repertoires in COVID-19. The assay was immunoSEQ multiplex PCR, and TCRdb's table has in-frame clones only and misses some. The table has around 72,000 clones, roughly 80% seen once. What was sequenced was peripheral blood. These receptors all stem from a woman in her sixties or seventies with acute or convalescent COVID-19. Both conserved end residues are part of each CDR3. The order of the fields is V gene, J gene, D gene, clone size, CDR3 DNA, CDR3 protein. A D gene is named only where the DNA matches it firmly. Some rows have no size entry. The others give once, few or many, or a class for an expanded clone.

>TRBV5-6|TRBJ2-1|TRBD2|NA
TGTGCCAGCAGCGGACTAGCGGACTACAATGAGCAGTTCTTC
CASSGLADYNEQFF
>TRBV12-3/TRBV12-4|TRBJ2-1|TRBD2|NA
TGTGCCAGCAGCCACGGACTAGCGGGACAGCAGTTCTTC
CASSHGLAGQQFF
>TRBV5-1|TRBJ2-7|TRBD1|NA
TGCGCCAGCTTCCGGGACAGTACCTACGAGCAGTACTTC
CASFRDSTYEQYF
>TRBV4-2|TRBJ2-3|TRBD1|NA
TGTGCCAGCAGCCAAGATCAGGGGGCAGATACGCAGTATTTT
CASSQDQGADTQYF
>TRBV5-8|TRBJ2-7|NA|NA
TGTGCCAGCAGCCGTGGTGGAGCCTCCTACGAGCAGTACTTC
CASSRGGASYEQYF
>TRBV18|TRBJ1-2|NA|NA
TGTGCCAGCTCGCCGTTTTCGGGGTTTTTTTCGAGGGGCTACACCTTC
CASSPFSGFFSRGYTF
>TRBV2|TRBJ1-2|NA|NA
TGTGCCATCCCCCCGGGGTTAACAAAGTCCTATGGCTACACCTTC
CAIPPGLTKSYGYTF
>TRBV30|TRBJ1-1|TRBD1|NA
TGTGCCTGGAGACAGGGGGCGTACACTGAAGCTTTCTTT
CAWRQGAYTEAFF
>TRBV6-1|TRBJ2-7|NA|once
TGTGCCAGCAGTGAATCAAGGAGGGACGCTTACGAGCAGTACTTC
CASSESRRDAYEQYF
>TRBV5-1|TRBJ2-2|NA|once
TGCGCCAGCAGCTTGGTCGTGCAGAACGCCGGGGAGCTGTTTTTT
CASSLVVQNAGELFF
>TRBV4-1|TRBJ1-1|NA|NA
TGCGCCAGCAGCCAAGGACTGATGAACACTGAAGCTTTCTTT
CASSQGLMNTEAFF
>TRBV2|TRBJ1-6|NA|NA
TGTGCCAGCAGTCGACTGACTAATTCACCCCTCCACTTT
CASSRLTNSPLHF
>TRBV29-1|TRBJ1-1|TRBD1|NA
TGCAGCGTTGGAGACAGGGCTAACACTGAAGCTTTCTTT
CSVGDRANTEAFF
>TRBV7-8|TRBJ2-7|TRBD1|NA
TGTGCCAGCAGCTTAGTCTTTGGACAGGAGGCCTACGAGCAGTACTTC
CASSLVFGQEAYEQYF
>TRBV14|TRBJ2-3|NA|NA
TGTGCCAGCAGCCAAGAGGGTGAGGTGACAGGAAACGCAGATACGCAGTATTTT
CASSQEGEVTGNADTQYF
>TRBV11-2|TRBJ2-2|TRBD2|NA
TGTGCCAGCAGCTTACTAGCGGGAGGGCCCACCGGGGAGCTGTTTTTT
CASSLLAGGPTGELFF
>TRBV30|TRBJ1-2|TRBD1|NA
TGTGCCTGGACCCCGATGGGGGGACAGAAAACCTATGGCTACACCTTC
CAWTPMGGQKTYGYTF
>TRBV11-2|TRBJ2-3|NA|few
TGTGCCAGCAGCCCGAGGACAGTCGACTACACAGATACGCAGTATTTT
CASSPRTVDYTDTQYF
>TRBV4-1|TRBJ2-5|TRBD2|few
TGCGCCAGCAGCCAAGAACCGGTAGCGGGGGGGCTTCGGGAGACCCAGTACTTC
CASSQEPVAGGLRETQYF
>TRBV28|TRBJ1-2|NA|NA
TGTGCCAGCACTACAGGGTCCAACTATGGCTACACCTTC
CASTTGSNYGYTF
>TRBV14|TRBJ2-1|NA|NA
TGTGCCAGCAGCCAAGGCATAAGGGGATCCTACAATGAGCAGTTCTTC
CASSQGIRGSYNEQFF
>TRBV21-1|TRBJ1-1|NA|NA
TGTGCCAGCAGCAAAAGGGAGGAGACAGGGGGAGCGAACACTGAAGCTTTCTTT
CASSKREETGGANTEAFF
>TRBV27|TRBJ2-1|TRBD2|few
TGTGCCAGCAGTTTCGGCGGGAGGGGAAACAATGAGCAGTTCTTC
CASSFGGRGNNEQFF
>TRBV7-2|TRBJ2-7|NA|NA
TGTGCCAGCAGCTTATCCGGGGGAGCCTACGAGCAGTACTTC
CASSLSGGAYEQYF
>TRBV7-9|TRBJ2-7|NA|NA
TGTGCCAGCAGCAGGGCGCAGTTCTACGAGCAGTACTTC
CASSRAQFYEQYF
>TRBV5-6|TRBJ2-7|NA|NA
TGTGCCAGCAGCTTGGGTTGGGGGCTTGGCGAGCAGTACTTC
CASSLGWGLGEQYF
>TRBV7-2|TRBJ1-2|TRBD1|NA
TGTGCCAGCAGCTTAGCGACAGGGGATGGCTACACCTTC
CASSLATGDGYTF
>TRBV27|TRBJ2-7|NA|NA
TGTGCCAGCAAACAGGCAGGGAACTACGAGCAGTACTTC
CASKQAGNYEQYF
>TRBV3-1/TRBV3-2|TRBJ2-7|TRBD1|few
TGTGCCAGCAGCCACCGGGACAGGGATGGCGAGCAGTACTTC
CASSHRDRDGEQYF
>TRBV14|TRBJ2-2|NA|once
TGTGCCAGCAGAGAGACTACTAACACCGGGGAGCTGTTTTTT
CASRETTNTGELFF
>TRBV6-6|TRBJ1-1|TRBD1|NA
TGTGCCAGCAGCCCCGTGGAGGGGGCCGGTGAAGCTTTCTTT
CASSPVEGAGEAFF
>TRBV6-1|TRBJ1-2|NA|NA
TGTGCCAGCAGGCCGAGATCAGGGAATGGATATGGCTACACCTTC
CASRPRSGNGYGYTF
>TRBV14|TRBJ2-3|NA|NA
TGTGCCAGCAGCCAAGTAGCTTATACGCAGTATTTT
CASSQVAYTQYF
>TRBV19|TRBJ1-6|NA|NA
TGTGCCAGTAAGACAGGTCAAGGCAGTGATTCACCCCTCCACTTT
CASKTGQGSDSPLHF
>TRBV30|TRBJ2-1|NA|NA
TGTGCCTGGAGTGTCCGGAGCAGCTCCTACAATGAGCAGTTCTTC
CAWSVRSSSYNEQFF
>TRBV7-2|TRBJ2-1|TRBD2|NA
TGTGCCAGCAGCAACACCCGAGCGAGTAGCGGGGGGTTCTATGAGCAGTTCTTC
CASSNTRASSGGFYEQFF
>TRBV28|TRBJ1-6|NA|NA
TGTGCCAGCAGAAATACAGTTATCCGTAATTCACCCCTCCACTTT
CASRNTVIRNSPLHF
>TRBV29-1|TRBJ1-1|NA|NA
TGCAGCGCCGACGGGGCCGGGAGGACTGAAGCTTTCTTT
CSADGAGRTEAFF
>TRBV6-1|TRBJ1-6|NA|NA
TGTGCCAGCAGTGAAGTTACCAACAGGGCTGATTCACCCCTCCACTTT
CASSEVTNRADSPLHF
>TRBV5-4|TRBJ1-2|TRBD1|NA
TGTGCCAGCAGCTTGGCATTACAGGGGAACTATGGCTACACCTTC
CASSLALQGNYGYTF
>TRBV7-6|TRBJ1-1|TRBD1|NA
TGTGCCAGCAGCCCCCGAAGAGGGGGCGGGACTGAAGCTTTCTTT
CASSPRRGGGTEAFF
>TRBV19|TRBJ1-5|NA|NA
TGTGCCAGTATAGGAAGGGAGTTCAATCAGCCCCAGCATTTT
CASIGREFNQPQHF
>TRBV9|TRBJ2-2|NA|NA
TGTGCCAGCAGCCAGGGGGGCGCTGGGTCCGGGGAGCTGTTTTTT
CASSQGGAGSGELFF
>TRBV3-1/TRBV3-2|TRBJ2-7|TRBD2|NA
TGTGCCAGCAGCCAAATCCCCAGCGGGAGGGTAGCCTACGAGCAGTACTTC
CASSQIPSGRVAYEQYF
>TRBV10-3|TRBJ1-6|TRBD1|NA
TGTGCCAACTCGCCACAGGGGGCCGGAAATTCACCCCTCCACTTT
CANSPQGAGNSPLHF
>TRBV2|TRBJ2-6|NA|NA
TGTGCCAGCAGTGTGAGAAACTCTGGGGCCAACGTCCTGACTTTC
CASSVRNSGANVLTF
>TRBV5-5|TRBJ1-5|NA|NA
TGTGCCAGCAGCTGGAGAGTTCCGACGGATCAGCCCCAGCATTTT
CASSWRVPTDQPQHF
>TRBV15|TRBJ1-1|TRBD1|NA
TGTGCCACCAGCAGTGGACAGGTCAGCACTGAAGCTTTCTTT
CATSSGQVSTEAFF
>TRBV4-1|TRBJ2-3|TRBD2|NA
TGCGCCAGCAGCCGAGAATTTAGCGGGGGGGCGAATACGCAGTATTTT
CASSREFSGGANTQYF
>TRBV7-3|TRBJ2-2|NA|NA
TGTGCCAGCAGCAGCCAGGCGGCGGGGGCGGGTACCGGGGAGCTGTTTTTT
CASSSQAAGAGTGELFF
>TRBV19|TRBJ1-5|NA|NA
TGTGCCAGTAGTACCCGACAGGAATATAGCAATCAGCCCCAGCATTTT
CASSTRQEYSNQPQHF
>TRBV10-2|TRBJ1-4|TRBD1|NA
TGCGCCAGCAGTGACTTGAGACAGGGGGCGCGTGTAAGTGAAAAACTGTTTTTT
CASSDLRQGARVSEKLFF
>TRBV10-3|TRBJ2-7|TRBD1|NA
TGTGCCATCAAGGAGACAGGGTATGGTATCGGCTTC
CAIKETGYGIGF